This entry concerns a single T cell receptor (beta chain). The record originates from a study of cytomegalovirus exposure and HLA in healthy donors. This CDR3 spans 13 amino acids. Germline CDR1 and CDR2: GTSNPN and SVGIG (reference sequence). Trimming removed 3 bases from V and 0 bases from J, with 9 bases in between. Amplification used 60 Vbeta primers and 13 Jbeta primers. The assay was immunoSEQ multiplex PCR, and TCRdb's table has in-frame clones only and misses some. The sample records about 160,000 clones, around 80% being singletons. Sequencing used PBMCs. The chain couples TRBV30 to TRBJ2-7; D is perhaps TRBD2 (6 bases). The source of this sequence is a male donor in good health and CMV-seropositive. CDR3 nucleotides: TGTGCCTGGAGAGGTAGCGGCTCCTACGAGCAGTACTTC. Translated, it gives CAWRGSGSYEQYF.